The source of this T cell receptor beta chain is a study of blood T cell repertoires in COVID-19. Turning to the study itself: The United States, Italy and Spain supplied acute and convalescent COVID-19 samples. Sources were T cells, B-cell-depleted T cells, or PBMCs; the material itself was cDNA or gDNA.

The germline CDR1 and CDR2 sequences are SGHRS and YFSETQ. This CDR3 contains 16 residues. V dropped 5 bases and J dropped 1; count of bases not matched to a gene: 4. Seattle patients were enrolled during active infection and followed longitudinally. In the authors' workflow: Scientists estimated how many nucleated cells there were by amplifying reference gene primers. The repertoire was sequenced with immunoSEQ multiplex PCR; TCRdb's copy has only in-frame clones and lacks some. That table is the source of V, J and clone size, and D and trimming were worked out from the DNA. In the table there are 150,000 to 200,000 clones, approximately 80% of which are singletons.

The sequencing sample was made of peripheral blood. J is TRBJ2-3 and V is TRBV5-1, with 13 bases aligning to TRBD2. This sequence originates from an elderly woman with COVID-19, enrolled during active disease. The CDR3 DNA follows: TGCGCCAGCAGTTCCGGACTAGCGGGGGGCACAGATACGCAGTATTTT. It specifies CASSSGLAGGTDTQYF.